A single T cell receptor (beta chain) is shown here with its context. Its antigen is not identified. Assay used: immunoSEQ multiplex PCR; TCRdb lists only in-frame clones, some missing. The data hold over 1,500 clones, with 83% observed a single time. The CDR3 has 16 residues. CDR1 and CDR2 (germline): SGHNT, YYREEE (reference sequence). The V gene end was trimmed by 1 base and the J gene end by 4 bases; junction bases not matched to a gene: 5. This entry is derived from a study of chemoradiotherapy in HPV16-positive cancers. Findings and limits, study-wide: Better recurrence-free survival went with HPV-responsive T-cell expansion in HPV16-positive patients. During treatment, candidate HPV-specific clones and E7-related motifs expanded in tumor.

The chain links TRBV5-4 to TRBJ2-1; 10 bases agree with TRBD2. This TCR was recovered from a human donor with HPV-associated anogenital cancer. The sample was tumor tissue, taken from a patient who underwent chemoradiotherapy. CDR3 nucleotides: TGTGCCAGCAGCTTGAGTAGCGGGGGGTCATACAATGAGCAGTTCTTC. It encodes CASSLSSGGSYNEQFF.